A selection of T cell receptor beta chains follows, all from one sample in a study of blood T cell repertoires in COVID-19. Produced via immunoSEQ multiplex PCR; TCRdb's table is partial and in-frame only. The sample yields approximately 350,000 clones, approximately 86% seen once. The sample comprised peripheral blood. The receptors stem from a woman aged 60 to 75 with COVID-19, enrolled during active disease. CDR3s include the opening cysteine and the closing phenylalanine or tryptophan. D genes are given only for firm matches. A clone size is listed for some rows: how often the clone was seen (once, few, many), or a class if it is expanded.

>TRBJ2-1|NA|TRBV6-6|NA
TGTGCCAGCAGACCCTGGGGGGGCGGGTACAATGAGCAGTTCTTC
CASRPWGGGYNEQFF
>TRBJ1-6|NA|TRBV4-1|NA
TGCGCCAGCAGCCAAGAAGGGGGAGGGGCACATTCACCCCTCCACTTT
CASSQEGGGAHSPLHF
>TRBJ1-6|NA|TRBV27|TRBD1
TGTGCCAGCAGTCCTATTCGGGACAGGAAAAATCCGGGGGGATATAATTCACCCCTCCACTTT
CASSPIRDRKNPGGYNSPLHF
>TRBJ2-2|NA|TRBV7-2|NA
TGTGCCAGCAGCGGGGGGACCGGGCCCGGGGAGCTGTTTTTT
CASSGGTGPGELFF
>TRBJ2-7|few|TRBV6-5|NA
TGTGCCAGCAGTCAGGACTTTTCCTACGAGCAGTACTTC
CASSQDFSYEQYF
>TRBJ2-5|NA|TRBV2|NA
TGTGCTATCCCCGACTGGGTCGGGAAAGAGACCCAGTACTTC
CAIPDWVGKETQYF
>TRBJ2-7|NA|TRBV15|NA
TGTGCCACCAGCAGCCGATACAGCTCCTACGAGCAGTACTTC
CATSSRYSSYEQYF
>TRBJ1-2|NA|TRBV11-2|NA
TGTGCCAGCAGCGCGCGGGGGGCCAGCTATGGCTACACCTTC
CASSARGASYGYTF
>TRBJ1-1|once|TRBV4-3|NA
TGCGCCAGCAGCCAAGATTCGGGGAGCACTGAAGCTTTCTTT
CASSQDSGSTEAFF
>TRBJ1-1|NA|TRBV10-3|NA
TGTGCCATCAGTGTTAACAGGGCCACTGAAGCTTTCTTT
CAISVNRATEAFF
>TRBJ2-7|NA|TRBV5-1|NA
TGCGCCAGCAGCTTGTTCCCTACCGAGCAGTACTTC
CASSLFPTEQYF
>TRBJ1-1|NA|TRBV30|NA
TGTGCCTGGAGTGTGGCGGGCTGGAACACTGAAGCTTTCTTT
CAWSVAGWNTEAFF
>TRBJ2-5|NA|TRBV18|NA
TGTGCCAGCTCACCGGACAGACAGGTCCAGGCGGCCCAGTACTTC
CASSPDRQVQAAQYF
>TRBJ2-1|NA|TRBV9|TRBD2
TGTGCCAGCAGCGTCGGCGGGGGGTCCTCTAGTGAGCAGTTCTTC
CASSVGGGSSSEQFF
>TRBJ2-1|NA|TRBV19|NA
TGTGCCAGTAGTATTTCCGCGGTAGGTGAGCAGTTCTTC
CASSISAVGEQFF
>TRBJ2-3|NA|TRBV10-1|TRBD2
TGCGCCAGCAGTGAGCTCGGACTAGCGGGGCTCACAGATACGCAGTATTTT
CASSELGLAGLTDTQYF
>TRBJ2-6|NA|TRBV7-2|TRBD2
TGTGCCAGCAGCCGGACTAGCGGGGGGGCTGGTGGGGCCAACGTCCTGACTTTC
CASSRTSGGAGGANVLTF
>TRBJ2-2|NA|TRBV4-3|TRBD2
TGCGCCAGCAGCCAAACACTAGCGGGGGCCACGAACACCGGGGAGCTGTTTTTT
CASSQTLAGATNTGELFF
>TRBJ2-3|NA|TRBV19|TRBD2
TGTGCCAGTAGTGCAAGGACTAGCAGGGGTCCAGATACGCAGTATTTT
CASSARTSRGPDTQYF
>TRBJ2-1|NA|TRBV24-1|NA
TGTGCCACCAGTGATCCCCTAGTAGAGGAGCAGTTCTTC
CATSDPLVEEQFF
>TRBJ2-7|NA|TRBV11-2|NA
TGTGCCAGCAGCTCTGACAGAAACTCCTACGAGCAGTACTTC
CASSSDRNSYEQYF
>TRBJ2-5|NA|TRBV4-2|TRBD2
TGTGCCAGCAGCCAAGAGCTAGCGGGGGGGTATGAGACCCAGTACTTC
CASSQELAGGYETQYF
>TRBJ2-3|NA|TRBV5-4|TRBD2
TGTGCCAGCAGCTTACCGGGACTAAGAAATACGCAGTATTTT
CASSLPGLRNTQYF
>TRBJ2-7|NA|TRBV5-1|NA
TGCGCCAGCAGCTTGGGTGCCACCTCTGCTAATTACGAGCAGTACTTC
CASSLGATSANYEQYF
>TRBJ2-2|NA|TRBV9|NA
TGTGCCAGCAGCGGCAGGGCGGCAGCTGAGAACACCGGGGAGCTGTTTTTT
CASSGRAAAENTGELFF
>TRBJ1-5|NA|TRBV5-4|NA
TGTGCCAGCAGCTTGGACGCGCAGCCCCAGCATTTT
CASSLDAQPQHF
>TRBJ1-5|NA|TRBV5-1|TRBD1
TGCGCCAGCAGCCCGACAGGGTTCCATCAGCCCCAGCATTTT
CASSPTGFHQPQHF
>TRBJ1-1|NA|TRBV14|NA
TGTGCCAGCAGCATTAATCTAAGGGGGACTGAAGCTTTCTTT
CASSINLRGTEAFF
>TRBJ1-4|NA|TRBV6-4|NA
TGTGCCAGCAGTGGAGATGGGGCTGGGGAAAAACTGTTTTTT
CASSGDGAGEKLFF
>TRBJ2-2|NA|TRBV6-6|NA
TGTGCCAGCACCGGGTCCCACACCGGGGAGCTGTTTTTT
CASTGSHTGELFF
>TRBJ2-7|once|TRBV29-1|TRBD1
TGCAGCGTTGAACAGGGGGCGGGTTACGAGCAGTACTTC
CSVEQGAGYEQYF
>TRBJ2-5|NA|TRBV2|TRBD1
TGTGCCAGCAGTGGGACAGGGCGAGAGACCCAGTACTTC
CASSGTGRETQYF
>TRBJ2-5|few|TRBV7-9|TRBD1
TGTGCCAGCAGTAAACTACGCCTGGGACAGGGCTCCCAGTACTTC
CASSKLRLGQGSQYF
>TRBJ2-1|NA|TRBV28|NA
TGTGCCAGCAGGGCCGCAGGTGCGGGGGCCAACAATGAGCAGTTCTTC
CASRAAGAGANNEQFF
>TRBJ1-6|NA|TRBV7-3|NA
TGTGCCAGCAGCTTAAGTGACTCGATTTCACCCCTCCACTTT
CASSLSDSISPLHF
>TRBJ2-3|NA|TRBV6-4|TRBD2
TGTGCCAGCAGTGCCCGGGGGGGGAGCACAGATACGCAGTATTTT
CASSARGGSTDTQYF
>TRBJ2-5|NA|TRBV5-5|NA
TGTGCCAGCAGCTTGTTAATACAAGAGACCCAGTACTTC
CASSLLIQETQYF
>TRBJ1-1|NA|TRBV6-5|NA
TGTGCCAGCAGTTACCGACACTCGAACACTGAAGCTTTCTTT
CASSYRHSNTEAFF
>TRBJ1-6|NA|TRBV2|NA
TGTGCCAGCAGAGAACAGCCAACTCGGGGTTCACCCCTCCACTTT
CASREQPTRGSPLHF
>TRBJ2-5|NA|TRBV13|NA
TGTGCCAGCAGCTTAACGGGTCGGGAGACCCAGTACTTC
CASSLTGRETQYF
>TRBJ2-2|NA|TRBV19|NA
TGTGCCAGTAGCCCCCGGGGAGGGAACACCGGGGAGCTGTTTTTT
CASSPRGGNTGELFF
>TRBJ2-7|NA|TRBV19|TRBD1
TGTGCCAGTAGTACTAGACAGGGGGTCTACGAGCAGTACTTC
CASSTRQGVYEQYF
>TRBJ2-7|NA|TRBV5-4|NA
TGTGCCAGCAGCTTTCTGAGTGACGAGCAGTACTTC
CASSFLSDEQYF
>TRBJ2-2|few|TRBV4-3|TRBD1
TGCGCCAGCAGCCAAGGGACAGGGGCCACCGGGGAGCTGTTTTTT
CASSQGTGATGELFF
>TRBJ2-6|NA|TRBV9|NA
TGTGCCAGCAGCGTCCCCAGGGCTGGGGCCAACGTCCTGACTTTC
CASSVPRAGANVLTF
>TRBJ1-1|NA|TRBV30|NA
TGTGCCTGGAGTCACAGGGTTGAAGCTTTCTTT
CAWSHRVEAFF
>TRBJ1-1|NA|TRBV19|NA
TGTGCCGCCACTGGGGGGGAACCTTCTGAAGCTTTCTTT
CAATGGEPSEAFF
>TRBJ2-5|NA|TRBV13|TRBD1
TGTGCCAGCAGCTCGACAGGGGAACAGACCCAGTACTTC
CASSSTGEQTQYF
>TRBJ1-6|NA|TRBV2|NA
TGTGCCAGCCGAAGGGAGAGGGGGTATACACCCCTCCACTTT
CASRRERGYTPLHF
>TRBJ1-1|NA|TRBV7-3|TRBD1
TGTGCCAGCAGCTTAATGGACAGGGGAGGCACTGAAGCTTTCTTT
CASSLMDRGGTEAFF
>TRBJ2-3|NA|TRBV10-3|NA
TGTGCCATCAGTGAGTCTATAAGACTCACAGATACGCAGTATTTT
CAISESIRLTDTQYF
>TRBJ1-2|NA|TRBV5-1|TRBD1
TGCGCCAGCAGCTTGGCACAGGGGGAGGCTAACTATGGCTACACCTTC
CASSLAQGEANYGYTF
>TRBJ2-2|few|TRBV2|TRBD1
TGTGCCAGCAGGTCCGGGACAGGGAGCTCCGGGGAGCTGTTTTTT
CASRSGTGSSGELFF
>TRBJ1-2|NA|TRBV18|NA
TGTGCCAGCTCACCACCCTCGATTAGAGACTATGGCTACACCTTC
CASSPPSIRDYGYTF
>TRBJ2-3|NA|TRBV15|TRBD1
TGTGCCACCAGCAGAGATGCCGGGTCAGGGGGCTTCCTAGATACGCAGTATTTT
CATSRDAGSGGFLDTQYF
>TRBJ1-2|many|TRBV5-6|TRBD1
TGTGCCAGCAGCTTACAGGGGCTAGAAGGCTACACCTTC
CASSLQGLEGYTF
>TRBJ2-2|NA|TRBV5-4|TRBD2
TGTGCCAGCAGCTTGGACGGGATAGCGGGGGGGGGCGGGGAGCTGTTTTTT
CASSLDGIAGGGGELFF